The entry that follows covers one T cell receptor (beta chain) sequence. The data belong to a study of PD-L1 blockade in urothelial cancer. Study-level information: Dosed intravenously at 1,200 mg every 3 weeks, atezolizumab was initiated by patients in the mid-2010s.

The time point: pretreatment peripheral blood. The repertoire was sequenced with immunoSEQ multiplex PCR; TCRdb's copy has only in-frame clones and lacks some. Here the sample spans tens of thousands of clones, approximately 83% being singletons. Sample: PBMCs, taken around atezolizumab (anti-PD-L1) treatment. The source of this sequence is a man in his fifties or sixties with urothelial cancer.

CDR3 residues: CADRGRQETQYF. CDR3 nucleotide sequence: TGTGCCGATAGGGGTAGGCAAGAGACCCAGTACTTC. The rearrangement links TRBV6-1 to TRBJ2-5, with D possibly TRBD1 on 5 matching bases. CDR1 MNHNS and CDR2 SASEGT come from the germline V gene. V was cut by 11 bases and J by 2 bases, with 12 bases left in between. The CDR3 spans 12 residues.